Shown below are 13 T cell receptor beta chains from a single sample sequenced in a study of cytomegalovirus exposure and HLA in healthy donors. 13 Jbeta primers and 60 Vbeta primers were used for the PCR. Sequencing was performed with immunoSEQ multiplex PCR; in TCRdb, only in-frame clones are kept and a portion is missing. The data hold fewer than 200,000 clones, with about 79% observed a single time. What was sequenced was PBMCs. The receptors originated from a woman in her 50s in good health and CMV-seropositive.

The V gene is TRBV5-4, the J gene TRBJ2-1; 11 positions match TRBD2. The junction had 7 bases not matched to a gene; V was cut back by 2 bases and J by 9 bases. There are 15 residues in the CDR3. Germline assignment: CDR1 SGHNT and CDR2 YYREEE (reference sequence). This CDR3 is CASSFTSGRGGEQFF. DNA of the CDR3: TGTGCCAGCAGCTTTACTAGCGGGAGAGGGGGTGAGCAGTTCTTC.

This rearrangement joins TRBV13 to TRBJ2-7; no firm D call. From germline, CDR1 is PRHDT and CDR2 FYEKMQ (reference sequence). Trimming stripped 2 bases from V and 4 bases from J, with 6 bases between. The CDR3 covers 12 residues. CDR3 DNA: TGTGCCAGCAGCTTATCCAGGTACGAGCAGTACTTC. It translates to CASSLSRYEQYF.

CDR3 amino acids: CASSFPARGKETQYF. The CDR3 DNA reads as TGTGCCAGCAGTTTCCCCGCTCGGGGGAAAGAGACCCAGTACTTC. The rearrangement links TRBV28 to TRBJ2-5; TRBD2 is a possible D gene (6 bases). Germline V CDR1 and CDR2: MDHEN, SYDVKM. V was pared by 3 bases and J by 3 bases, with 14 bases between. This CDR3 has 15 amino acids.

The genes are TRBV7-2 and TRBJ1-1; possible D gene TRBD1, 5 bases. Between the trimmed V and J ends, which lost 0 bases and 2 bases, there was a span of 16 bases. CDR1 and CDR2 from the germline V gene are SGHTA and FQGNSA. This CDR3 is built from 17 residues. The CDR3: CASSLAGQAWENTEAFF. Here the CDR3 DNA reads TGTGCCAGCAGCTTAGCGGGGCAGGCCTGGGAAAACACTGAAGCTTTCTTT.

V is TRBV19 and J is TRBJ2-6; TRBD2 is a possible D gene (6 bases). The germline gives CDR1 LNHDA, CDR2 SQIVND (reference sequence). The CDR3 runs 14 residues. V lost 7 bases, J lost 2 bases, and 9 bases lay in between. The CDR3 here is CASNGGAGANVLTF. The DNA of the CDR3 is TGTGCCAGTAATGGAGGGGCTGGGGCCAACGTCCTGACTTTC.

V is TRBV19 and J is TRBJ1-4; D is possibly TRBD1 (5 bases). Trimming took 8 bases from V and 2 from J, leaving 12 bases between them. This CDR3 is built from 14 residues. Looked up from germline, CDR1 is LNHDA and CDR2 is SQIVND (reference sequence). The CDR3 spells CASRKTDTNEKLFF. The DNA of the CDR3 is TGTGCCAGTCGCAAGACAGATACTAATGAAAAACTGTTTTTT.

The chain uses TRBV27 and TRBJ2-3; 8 nucleotides match TRBD2. With V trimmed by 4 bases and J by 2 bases, 11 bases remained unmatched. CDR3 length: 17 residues. In germline, CDR1 is MNHEY, CDR2 SMNVEV (reference sequence). CDR3 coding DNA: TGTGCCAGCAGTTCGCCGACTAGCGTCAGTTACACAGATACGCAGTATTTT. Its protein product is CASSSPTSVSYTDTQYF.

V is TRBV19 and J is TRBJ2-1; tentative D call: TRBD2 (5 bases). Trimming pared 5 bases from V and 0 bases from J, leaving 11 bases between. The CDR3 runs 15 residues. The V gene's germline CDR1 is LNHDA and CDR2 SQIVND (reference sequence). The CDR3 loop reads CASSLDSSSYNEQFF. CDR3 DNA: TGTGCCAGTAGTCTGGACTCAAGCTCCTACAATGAGCAGTTCTTC.

This clone has only one observation. The chain joins TRBV6-1 to TRBJ2-2; TRBD2 might be the D (6 bases). V shed 10 bases and J shed 4 bases, with 10 bases lying between them. Germline V CDR1 and CDR2: MNHNS, SASEGT. CDR3 length: 12 amino acids. The CDR3 bases are TGTGCCATCTGGGACTTCACCGGGGAGCTGTTTTTT. Protein product: CAIWDFTGELFF.

This clone was observed at least ten times. V gene TRBV6-1 combines with J gene TRBJ2-7; 7 bases are a match to TRBD1. Germline CDR1 and CDR2: MNHNS and SASEGT. This CDR3 spans 13 amino acids. The V segment lost 5 bases and the J segment 4 bases; nucleotides outside the gene matches: 5. CDR3 sequence: CASSHLTGYEQYF. As DNA, the CDR3 is TGTGCCAGCAGTCACCTGACAGGGTACGAGCAGTACTTC.

The chain uses TRBV12-5 and TRBJ2-7; D unclear. The CDR3 has 17 amino acids. V was cut by 4 bases and J by 2 bases, with 21 bases left in between. Germline CDR1 and CDR2: LGHNT and FRNRAP. The CDR3 sequence is CASGWRGVRPIPYEQYF. In nucleotides, the CDR3 is TGTGCTAGTGGTTGGAGAGGAGTCCGGCCTATTCCCTACGAGCAGTACTTC. The variable domain in full, completed from reference TRBV12-5 and TRBJ2-7, reads DARVTQTPRHKVTEMGQEVTMRCQPILGHNTVFWYRQTMMQGLELLAYFRNRAPLDDSGMPKDRFSAEMPDATLATLKIQPSEPRDSAVYFCASGWRGVRPIPYEQYFGPGTRLTVT.

The chain is built from TRBV7-2 and TRBJ2-5, with 12 bases fitting TRBD2. In germline, CDR1 is SGHTA, CDR2 FQGNSA. This CDR3 comprises 15 residues. V trimming: 5 bases; J trimming: 5 bases; junction bases outside the gene matches: 6. CDR3 nucleotide sequence: TGTGCCAGCAGCCGTCGGACTAGCGGGGCCGAGACCCAGTACTTC. This sequence encodes CASSRRTSGAETQYF. Full variable domain (missing parts from reference TRBV7-2 and TRBJ2-5): GAGVSQSPSNKVTEKGKDVELRCDPISGHTALYWYRQSLGQGLEFLIYFQGNSAPDKSGLPSDRFSAERTGGSVSTLTIQRTQQEDSAVYLCASSRRTSGAETQYFGPGTRLLVL.

The chain combines TRBV5-4 with TRBJ2-7; 8 bases are a match to TRBD1. V gave up 4 bases and J gave up 9 bases; unmatched junction bases: 15. Looked up from germline, CDR1 is SGHNT and CDR2 is YYREEE (reference sequence). This CDR3 contains 15 residues. The DNA of the CDR3 is TGTGCCAGCAGCATGGACAGGGCCAACCTCCTAGGGCAGTACTTC. This gives the protein CASSMDRANLLGQYF.